A single TCR beta chain is shown here with its context. The antigen remains undetermined. From the 5' RACE reads, TCRdb called clonotypes with MiXCR, one entry per CDR3 protein. This table holds roughly 120,000 distinct CDR3 sequences, 16% found once. The ends lost 3 bases at V and 2 bases at J; junction bases unmatched: 2. The CDR3 runs 15 residues. Germline CDR1 and CDR2: SGHTA and FQGNSA. The entry originates in a study of T-cell memory formation after mild COVID-19. Broader study findings: CD4+ contracting clones were found mainly in CM and EM, and CD8+ ones in EMRA. Contracting clones, day 15 to 85, had balanced CD4/CD8, and later expanders favored CD4+.

The chain employs TRBV7-2 and TRBJ1-5, with 9 bases aligning to TRBD1. This clonotype originated in an adult woman who had mild COVID-19 (a few samples of this study predate the infection). Cell type and time point are not known. The sequenced sample consisted of PBMCs or a T cell subset sorted from them (not recorded which). The CDR3 DNA is TGTGCCAGCAGCTTGCGGACAGGGGGCAATCAGCCCCAGCATTTT. This gives the protein CASSLRTGGNQPQHF.